This is a list of T cell receptor beta chains from one sample in a study of patients and donors after allogeneic stem cell transplantation. TCRdb reprocessed the RT-PCR reads via MiXCR and lists one record per CDR3 protein. The table shows 920,000 or so distinct CDR3 sequences, with 18% occurring only once. Material for sequencing was blood, either unsorted or a sorted T cell fraction (not recorded which). These receptors came from a human donor who was either an allogeneic HSCT recipient or a stem cell or donor lymphocyte infusion donor (not recorded which). It is not recorded whose cells these are; they may come from a transplant donor. The CDR3 runs from the conserved cysteine through the conserved F or W. D genes are given only for firm matches. Some rows have no size entry. The others give once, few or many, or a class for an expanded clone.

j_call: TRBJ1-1; clone_size: many; v_call: TRBV7-2; d_call: TRBD1; cdr3_nt: TGTGCCAGCAGTTCCCGACAGGGAGGGACTGAAGCTTTCTTT; cdr3_aa: CASSSRQGGTEAFF
j_call: TRBJ1-5; clone_size: -; v_call: TRBV11-1; d_call: TRBD1; cdr3_nt: TGTGCCAGCAGCTTAGTAAAACTACGGGACAGGGGGGGCAATCAGCCCCAGCATTTT; cdr3_aa: CASSLVKLRDRGGNQPQHF
j_call: TRBJ2-7; clone_size: few; v_call: TRBV6-1; d_call: TRBD2; cdr3_nt: TGTGCCAGCAGCCGGGGACTAGCGGTGGGGGACTACGAGCAGTACTTC; cdr3_aa: CASSRGLAVGDYEQYF
j_call: TRBJ2-5; clone_size: few; v_call: TRBV5-6; d_call: -; cdr3_nt: TGTGCCACATTCCGGGACGGCTCAGAGACCCAGTACTTC; cdr3_aa: CATFRDGSETQYF
j_call: TRBJ1-2; clone_size: many; v_call: TRBV9; d_call: -; cdr3_nt: TGTGCCAGCAGCGTAGGGTCAGGGATGAACTATGGCTACACCTTC; cdr3_aa: CASSVGSGMNYGYTF
j_call: TRBJ2-5; clone_size: few; v_call: TRBV3-1; d_call: -; cdr3_nt: TGTGCCAGCAGCCCGGTCCGGGGACGCCAAGAGACCCAGTACTTC; cdr3_aa: CASSPVRGRQETQYF
j_call: TRBJ2-3; clone_size: few; v_call: TRBV24-1; d_call: TRBD2; cdr3_nt: TGTGCCACCAGTGATTCAGCGGGAGGGCCAGCAGATACGCAGTATTTT; cdr3_aa: CATSDSAGGPADTQYF
j_call: TRBJ2-3; clone_size: -; v_call: TRBV4-2; d_call: TRBD2; cdr3_nt: TGTGCCAGCAGCCAGATCCCGGGACTAGAAGACGCAGATACGCAGTATTTT; cdr3_aa: CASSQIPGLEDADTQYF
j_call: TRBJ2-1; clone_size: -; v_call: TRBV5-1; d_call: -; cdr3_nt: TGCGCCAGCAGCTCCCTCGTTCCAGGGAGCTCCTACAATGAGCAGTTCTTC; cdr3_aa: CASSSLVPGSSYNEQFF
j_call: TRBJ1-1; clone_size: -; v_call: TRBV19; d_call: -; cdr3_nt: TGTGCCAGTAGCTTGCAAAGTGGGCTATCTCACACTGAAGCTTTCTTT; cdr3_aa: CASSLQSGLSHTEAFF
j_call: TRBJ1-2; clone_size: -; v_call: TRBV14; d_call: -; cdr3_nt: TGTGCCAGCAGCCAAGAGGGACATAGAGGCTACACCTTC; cdr3_aa: CASSQEGHRGYTF
j_call: TRBJ2-1; clone_size: -; v_call: TRBV24-1; d_call: TRBD2; cdr3_nt: TGTGCCACCAGTGATCCCCTAGCGGGAGTCGACAATGAGCAGTTCTTC; cdr3_aa: CATSDPLAGVDNEQFF
j_call: TRBJ2-1; clone_size: few; v_call: TRBV5-1; d_call: -; cdr3_nt: TGCGCCAGCAGCATCCCCCCGGGCTATGAGCAGTTCTTC; cdr3_aa: CASSIPPGYEQFF
j_call: TRBJ2-5; clone_size: few; v_call: TRBV5-1; d_call: TRBD2; cdr3_nt: TGCGCCAGCAGTAGAGCAGCGGGAGTAGAGACCCAGTACTTC; cdr3_aa: CASSRAAGVETQYF
j_call: TRBJ2-7; clone_size: -; v_call: TRBV7-9; d_call: TRBD1; cdr3_nt: TGTGCCAGCAGATCCGGGACAGGGGAAGAGGAGCAGTACTTC; cdr3_aa: CASRSGTGEEEQYF
j_call: TRBJ2-5; clone_size: -; v_call: TRBV29-1; d_call: -; cdr3_nt: TGCAGCGCCCTGACAGGTGTCGTTGAGACCCAGTACTTC; cdr3_aa: CSALTGVVETQYF
j_call: TRBJ2-1; clone_size: -; v_call: TRBV20-1; d_call: TRBD2; cdr3_nt: TGCAGTGCTAGTGGGACTAGCCGGTCATCTAATGAGCAGTTCTTC; cdr3_aa: CSASGTSRSSNEQFF
j_call: TRBJ1-1; clone_size: few; v_call: TRBV4-1; d_call: -; cdr3_nt: TGCGCCCCCCAAAGGCCCCGGAACACTGAAGCTTTCTTT; cdr3_aa: CAPQRPRNTEAFF
j_call: TRBJ2-5; clone_size: few; v_call: TRBV11-2; d_call: TRBD2; cdr3_nt: TGTGCCAGCAGCTTACGGCGACTAGCGGGAGTTCAGGAGACCCAGTACTTC; cdr3_aa: CASSLRRLAGVQETQYF
j_call: TRBJ1-5; clone_size: few; v_call: TRBV20-1; d_call: -; cdr3_nt: TGCAGTGCTAGCCTCGGGGACCGAAATCAGCCCCAGCATTTT; cdr3_aa: CSASLGDRNQPQHF
j_call: TRBJ2-2; clone_size: -; v_call: TRBV6-1; d_call: TRBD2; cdr3_nt: TGTGCCAGCAGCGAAGCTAGCGGACCCGGGGAGCTGTTTTTT; cdr3_aa: CASSEASGPGELFF
j_call: TRBJ1-1; clone_size: few; v_call: TRBV3-1; d_call: -; cdr3_nt: TGTGCCAGCAGCCCCATAGGCGGTATGAACACTGAAGCTTTCTTT; cdr3_aa: CASSPIGGMNTEAFF
j_call: TRBJ2-3; clone_size: -; v_call: TRBV7-8; d_call: TRBD1; cdr3_nt: TGTGCCAGCAGCACTGGACAGGGAGGCGGCACAGATACGCAGTATTTT; cdr3_aa: CASSTGQGGGTDTQYF
j_call: TRBJ1-1; clone_size: many; v_call: TRBV5-4; d_call: -; cdr3_nt: TGTGCCAGCAGCCCAACGGGTTATGAAGCTTTCTTT; cdr3_aa: CASSPTGYEAFF
j_call: TRBJ1-1; clone_size: -; v_call: TRBV6-2/TRBV6-3; d_call: TRBD1; cdr3_nt: TGTGCCAGCAGTTACTCGGGGACAGATGAAGCTTTCTTT; cdr3_aa: CASSYSGTDEAFF
j_call: TRBJ2-2; clone_size: few; v_call: TRBV11-2; d_call: TRBD2; cdr3_nt: TGTGCCAGCAGCGGCAGGGATAGCGGGACCGGGGAGCTGTTTTTT; cdr3_aa: CASSGRDSGTGELFF
j_call: TRBJ1-1; clone_size: few; v_call: TRBV20-1; d_call: -; cdr3_nt: TGCAGTGCTAGACATTTTAACACTGAAGCTTTCTTT; cdr3_aa: CSARHFNTEAFF
j_call: TRBJ2-1; clone_size: -; v_call: TRBV5-5; d_call: -; cdr3_nt: TGTGCCAGCAGCTTGTATTTGAGGGGGAACAATGAGCAGTTCTTC; cdr3_aa: CASSLYLRGNNEQFF
j_call: TRBJ2-3; clone_size: -; v_call: TRBV5-1; d_call: TRBD1; cdr3_nt: TGCGCCAGCAGCTTGGAATTAATGGGACAGGGGGCGGCAGATACGCAGTATTTT; cdr3_aa: CASSLELMGQGAADTQYF
j_call: TRBJ1-2; clone_size: few; v_call: TRBV15; d_call: TRBD1; cdr3_nt: TGTGCCACCAGCAGAGAGGGACAGGGTCATGGCTACACCTTC; cdr3_aa: CATSREGQGHGYTF